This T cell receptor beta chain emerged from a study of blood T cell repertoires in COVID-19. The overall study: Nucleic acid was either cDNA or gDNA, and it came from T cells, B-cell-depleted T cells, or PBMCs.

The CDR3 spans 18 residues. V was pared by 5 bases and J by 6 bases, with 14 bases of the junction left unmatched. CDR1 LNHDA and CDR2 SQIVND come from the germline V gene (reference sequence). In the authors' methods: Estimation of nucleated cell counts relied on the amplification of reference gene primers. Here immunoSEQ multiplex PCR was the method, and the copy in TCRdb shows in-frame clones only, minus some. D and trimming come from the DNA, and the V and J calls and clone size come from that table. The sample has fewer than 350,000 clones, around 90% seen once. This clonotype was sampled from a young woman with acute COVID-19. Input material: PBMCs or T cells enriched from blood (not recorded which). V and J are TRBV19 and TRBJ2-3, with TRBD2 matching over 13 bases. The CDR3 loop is CASSAEYLGLAGRDTQYF. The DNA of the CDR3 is TGTGCCAGTAGTGCTGAGTATCTGGGACTAGCGGGAAGGGATACGCAGTATTTT.